Listed here are 8 T cell receptor beta chains from one sample, sequenced in a study of T cells in Graves' hyperthyroidism and ophthalmopathy. There were TCR beta CDR3 regions amplified from RNA transcripts. In the first-round RT-PCR of the TCR CDR3, the HTBI primer set was used. Using its own MiXCR run on the multiplex PCR reads, TCRdb lists one record per CDR3 protein. The table shows about 420,000 distinct CDR3 sequences, with approximately 14% occurring only once. The source material was blood. The receptors were gathered from a young woman with Graves' hyperthyroidism.

Ten or more counts support this clonotype. This rearrangement joins TRBV12-3 or TRBV12-4 to TRBJ1-1, with TRBD1 as a possible D gene (5 bases). Between the trimmed V and J ends, which lost 2 bases and 4 bases, there was a span of 20 bases. The CDR3 sequence is 17 residues long. Here the CDR3 DNA reads TGTGCCAGCAGTTTACTTTACTCTACCGACAGACTCACTGAAGCTTTCTTT. It specifies CASSLLYSTDRLTEAFF.

This clonotype was observed many times. The chain employs TRBV3-1 and TRBJ1-1; no clear D. The CDR3 length is 12 residues. The ends were cut back, 4 bases at V and 5 bases at J, with 8 bases in the middle. The germline gives CDR1 LGHDT, CDR2 YNNKEL (reference sequence). CDR3 region: CASSLPRTEAFF. Here the CDR3 DNA reads TGTGCCAGCAGCCTGCCGAGGACTGAAGCTTTCTTT.

This clonotype was seen ten or more times. The gene calls are TRBV6-1 and TRBJ1-2; 9 nucleotides align to TRBD1. This CDR3 contains 14 residues. Germline V gene lookup returns CDR1 MNHNS and CDR2 SASEGT. The V segment lost 6 bases and the J segment 3 bases; nucleotides outside the gene matches: 5. The CDR3 DNA follows: TGTGCCAGCAGGGGGGGGACAGGGCACTATGGCTACACCTTC. Its protein product is CASRGGTGHYGYTF.

This clonotype was seen a handful of times. The chain has TRBV5-1 and TRBJ1-3; D is perhaps TRBD1 (6 bases). Germline V gene data show CDR1 as SGHRS and CDR2 as YFSETQ. This CDR3 comprises 15 residues. V lost 4 bases and J 8 bases, leaving 19 bases between the germline ends. The CDR3 DNA reads as TGCGCCAGCAGCCGGGACACCATGATGGCGGACACCATATATTTT. Translating it yields CASSRDTMMADTIYF.

This clonotype came up many times. The chain employs TRBV6-1 and TRBJ2-7, with TRBD2 matching 7 bases. J lost 3 bases, V lost 5 bases, and 4 bases had no gene match. The CDR3 is made up of 13 amino acids. Germline CDR1 and CDR2: MNHNS and SASEGT. CDR3 bases: TGTGCCAGCAGTTATGCTAGCGGCTACGAGCAGTACTTC. Protein product: CASSYASGYEQYF.

This clonotype was seen many times. This sequence joins TRBV6-1 and TRBJ1-2; 11 nucleotides agree with TRBD1. The CDR3 is made up of 16 amino acids. CDR1 is MNHNS and CDR2 is SASEGT in the germline V gene. V lost 7 bases, J lost 4 bases, and 11 bases stayed unmatched. This CDR3 reads CASTPKPGTGGYGYTF. CDR3 in DNA: TGTGCCAGCACGCCTAAACCCGGGACAGGGGGCTATGGCTACACCTTC.

This clonotype was observed many times. The rearrangement links TRBV6-1 to TRBJ2-3, with 7 bases that match TRBD2. With V trimmed by 0 bases and J by 4 bases, 4 bases remained unmatched. This CDR3 has 15 residues. Germline V gene sequence: CDR1 MNHNS, CDR2 SASEGT. CDR3 in DNA: TGTGCCAGCAGTGAAGCGGGAGGGCCAGCAGATACGCAGTATTTT. Its translation is CASSEAGGPADTQYF.

This chain joins TRBV9 and TRBJ1-3; D possibly corresponds to TRBD1 (5 bases). The ends were cut back, 2 bases at V and 0 bases at J, with 12 bases in the middle. This CDR3 is built from 16 residues. Germline lookup yields CDR1 SGDLS and CDR2 YYNGEE. The CDR3 nucleotides read TGTGCCAGCAGCGTCGGGACCGCGCTCTCTGGAAACACCATATATTTT. Translating it yields CASSVGTALSGNTIYF.